A single sample is the source of the 31 T cell receptor beta chains below, sequenced in a study of regulatory T cells in long-lasting Graves disease. Combining iRepertoire HTBI primers with Arm-PCR of CDR3 regions, the authors built TCR beta libraries. One entry per CDR3 protein, called by TCRdb with MiXCR from the multiplex PCR reads. The sample shows about 530,000 distinct CDR3 sequences, about 16% of them seen only once. Indicated time point: newly diagnosed GD, antithyroid drugs for less than 3 months. From PBMCs, RNA was extracted and then used to make the TCR library. The same sample was also used in a study of T cells in Graves' hyperthyroidism and ophthalmopathy.

Material: peripheral blood mononuclear cells (PBMCs), obtained at new diagnosis, from a patient treated with antithyroid drugs. The origin of the receptors is a woman aged 40 to 65 with Graves disease.

This clonotype was detected a few times. V usage is TRBV24-1 and J usage is TRBJ2-5; 12 bases fit TRBD1. Germline V CDR1 and CDR2: KGHDR, SFDVKD. The ends lost 4 bases at V and 5 bases at J; junction bases unmatched: 7. CDR3 length equals 16 residues. The chain's CDR3 is CATSDPGTGGEETQYF. DNA for the CDR3: TGTGCCACCAGTGACCCCGGGACAGGGGGCGAGGAGACCCAGTACTTC.

This chain links TRBV5-1 with TRBJ1-2, with a possible D match to TRBD1 (5 bases). V was cut by 4 bases and J by 5 bases, with 18 bases left in between. Looked up from germline, CDR1 is SGHRS and CDR2 is YFSETQ. The CDR3 length is 15 residues. The CDR3 sequence: CASSPGPPQNYGYTF. The CDR3 coding sequence is TGCGCCAGCAGCCCGGGGCCACCTCAAAATTATGGCTACACCTTC. The full variable domain, in which reference TRBV5-1 and TRBJ1-2 provide the parts outside the CDR3, is KAGVTQTPRYLIKTRGQQVTLSCSPISGHRSVSWYQQTPGQGLQFLFEYFSETQRNKGNFPGRFSGRQFSNSRSEMNVSTLELGDSALYLCASSPGPPQNYGYTFGSGTRLTVV.

The chain has TRBV3-1 and TRBJ2-5; D gene unclear. CDR1 and CDR2 from the germline V gene are LGHDT and YNNKEL (reference sequence). The CDR3 runs to 13 residues. V was cut by 3 bases and J by 5 bases, with 10 bases left in between. The CDR3 region is CASSHGPRETQYF. The CDR3 bases are TGTGCCAGCAGCCACGGGCCCCGGGAGACCCAGTACTTC.

As concerns this clonotype: This may come from a read error, since a much larger clone is one base off. This chain connects TRBV28 to TRBJ2-7; D not certain. Germline V lookup: CDR1 MDHEN, CDR2 SYDVKM. V was pared by 5 bases and J by 6 bases, with 14 bases between. This CDR3 has 13 residues. CDR3 amino acids: CASSDSPPSEQYF. In DNA form, the CDR3 reads TGTGCCAGCAGTGATTCGCCCCCCTCCGAGCAGTACTTC. The entire variable domain, with the rest obtained from reference TRBV28 and TRBJ2-7, is as follows: DVKVTQSSRYLVKRTGEKVFLECVQDMDHENMFWYRQDPGLGLRLIYFSYDVKMKEKGDIPEGYSVSREKKERFSLILESASTNQTSMYLCASSDSPPSEQYFGPGTRLTVT.

This clonotype appeared many times. The J gene is TRBJ2-3, the V gene TRBV6-2 or TRBV6-3, with D maybe TRBD2 (5 bases). Germline values: CDR1 MNHEY, CDR2 SVGEGT. CDR3 length: 15 residues. With 6 bases removed from V and 1 base from J, the gap between germline ends came to 14 bases. The CDR3 protein is CASRPRLPGTDTQYF. CDR3 sequence (DNA): TGTGCCAGCAGGCCCCGACTACCCGGCACAGATACGCAGTATTTT.

This clonotype showed up many times. The chain links TRBV12-3 or TRBV12-4 to TRBJ2-1; D remains ambiguous. The CDR3 covers 13 residues. Trimming removed 5 bases from V and 7 bases from J, with 12 bases in between. The DNA of the CDR3 is TGTGCCAGCAGTCCTCTAGTGTCTAATGAGCAGTTCTTC. Translated, it gives CASSPLVSNEQFF.

This clonotype was observed many times. The chain has TRBV5-5 and TRBJ2-1, with D possibly being TRBD2 (6 bases). The CDR3 has 16 amino acids. Germline-derived CDR1 and CDR2 are SGHKS and YYEKEE (reference sequence). V lost 0 bases, J lost 4 bases, and 14 bases lay in between. CDR3 in DNA: TGTGCCAGCAGCTTGGGGGGGGAGACAGTTTACAATGAGCAGTTCTTC. Amino acids: CASSLGGETVYNEQFF. Full variable domain (outside the CDR3, taken from reference TRBV5-5 and TRBJ2-1): DAGVTQSPTHLIKTRGQQVTLRCSPISGHKSVSWYQQVLGQGPQFIFQYYEKEERGRGNFPDRFSARQFPNYSSELNVNALLLGDSALYLCASSLGGETVYNEQFFGPGTRLTVL.

This clonotype was counted only a few times. The chain links TRBV9 to TRBJ1-1; D is unresolved. CDR1 is SGDLS and CDR2 is YYNGEE in the germline V gene. V dropped 0 bases and J dropped 3 bases, with 9 bases sitting between them. The CDR3 is 14 amino acids. CDR3 sequence: CASSVDRSDTEAFF. For the CDR3, the DNA is TGTGCCAGCAGCGTAGACCGTTCGGACACTGAAGCTTTCTTT.

This clonotype was counted ten times or more. V gene TRBV6-1 combines with J gene TRBJ1-5; maybe TRBD1 (6 bases). Germline lookup yields CDR1 MNHNS and CDR2 SASEGT. This CDR3 contains 17 residues. The V end lost 4 bases, the J end lost 6 bases, and 22 bases lay between the germline ends. The CDR3 bases are TGTGCCAGCAGTGGACGAGGAGGGGGGGGGCAGGGTCAGCCCCAGCATTTT. Protein sequence: CASSGRGGGGQGQPQHF.

CDR3 sequence reads: CATRPPGRGQPQHF. The CDR3 bases are TGTGCCACCAGACCTCCGGGAAGAGGTCAGCCCCAGCATTTT. The chain links TRBV28 to TRBJ1-5; D uncertain. The ends were cut back, 10 bases at V and 6 bases at J, with 19 bases in the middle. CDR1 is MDHEN and CDR2 is SYDVKM in the germline V gene. CDR3 length: 14 amino acids.

On this clonotype itself: A much larger clone differs from this one at a single base, so this may be a read error. The gene calls are TRBV15 and TRBJ1-1; TRBD1 is a possible D gene (6 bases). CDR3 length: 14 amino acids. Per germline, CDR1 LNHNV and CDR2 YYDKDF (reference sequence). The germline V and J ends were trimmed by 8 bases and 1 base, with 14 bases remaining between them. The CDR3 loop is CATGGAQANTEAFF. The CDR3 region has the DNA TGTGCCACCGGGGGGGCACAGGCGAACACTGAAGCTTTCTTT. The entire variable domain, with the rest obtained from reference TRBV15 and TRBJ1-1, is as follows: DAMVIQNPRYQVTQFGKPVTLSCSQTLNHNVMYWYQQKSSQAPKLLFHYYDKDFNNEADTPDNFQSRRPNTSFCFLDIRSPGLGDTAMYLCATGGAQANTEAFFGQGTRLTVV.

This clonotype was recorded many times. The CDR3 DNA is TGTGCCAGCACTAGCGGGGACACAGATACGCAGTATTTT. Translation: CASTSGDTDTQYF. The chain uses TRBV6-1 and TRBJ2-3; 9 bases align to TRBD2. CDR1 is MNHNS, CDR2 SASEGT, per germline. Germline trimming cut 7 bases from V and 2 bases from J; bases unmatched to any gene: 1. This CDR3 region has 13 residues.

There are a few counts of this clonotype. The chain links TRBV2 to TRBJ2-3; 7 nucleotides agree with TRBD2. V shed 8 bases, J shed 4 bases, and the junction held 9 bases outside the gene matches. Per germline, CDR1 SNHLY and CDR2 FYNNEI. The CDR3 covers 14 residues. The chain's CDR3 is CASVQWSGADTQYF. The CDR3 DNA is TGTGCCAGCGTGCAGTGGAGCGGGGCAGATACGCAGTATTTT.

This clonotype has a count of ten or more. V usage is TRBV2 and J usage is TRBJ2-1; D is perhaps TRBD2 (5 bases). V lost 4 bases and J 7 bases, leaving 23 bases between the germline ends. Germline assignment: CDR1 SNHLY and CDR2 FYNNEI. The CDR3 contains 17 residues. Here the CDR3 reads CASSAILAERELNEQFF. CDR3 DNA: TGTGCCAGCAGTGCCATCCTCGCGGAGAGGGAATTGAATGAGCAGTTCTTC. Supplemented by reference TRBV2 and TRBJ2-1, the full variable domain reads EPEVTQTPSHQVTQMGQEVILRCVPISNHLYFYWYRQILGQKVEFLVSFYNNEISEKSEIFDDQFSVERPDGSNFTLKIRSTKLEDSAMYFCASSAILAERELNEQFFGPGTRLTVL.

This chain links TRBV15 with TRBJ2-7, with 7 bases aligning to TRBD2. V shed 3 bases, J shed 7 bases, and the junction held 24 bases outside the gene matches. CDR3 size: 19 residues. Looked up from germline, CDR1 is LNHNV and CDR2 is YYDKDF (reference sequence). The CDR3, as DNA: TGTGCCACCAGCAGCTCCCCTAGCGGACCATTACCCCCCTCTCGGGAGCAGTACTTC. This translates into CATSSSPSGPLPPSREQYF.

This chain links TRBV20-1 with TRBJ2-3; 13 nucleotides agree with TRBD2. V shed 3 bases, J shed 4 bases, and the junction held 4 bases outside the gene matches. The CDR3 loop spans 15 amino acids. Germline CDR1 reads DFQATT; CDR2 reads SNEGSKA (reference sequence). CDR3 amino acids: CSASKLAGGSDTQYF. Here the CDR3 DNA reads TGCAGTGCTAGTAAACTAGCGGGGGGGTCAGATACGCAGTATTTT.

This clonotype was picked up many times. The V gene is TRBV3-1, the J gene TRBJ1-1; 7 positions match TRBD1. This CDR3 comprises 14 residues. The germline V gene has CDR1 LGHDT and CDR2 YNNKEL (reference sequence). V gave up 4 bases and J gave up 6 bases; unmatched junction bases: 8. This CDR3 reads CASSPTGTVAEAFF. CDR3 bases: TGTGCCAGCAGCCCTACCGGGACAGTGGCTGAAGCTTTCTTT.

V is TRBV4-1 and J is TRBJ1-1, with D possibly being TRBD1 (5 bases). CDR3 length equals 16 residues. Germline V lookup: CDR1 MGHRA, CDR2 YSYEKL. V shed 2 bases and J shed 5 bases, with 18 bases lying between them. In nucleotides, the CDR3 is TGCGCCAGCAGCCAACAGGTTGGGGCCGCGTGGACTGAAGCTTTCTTT. This sequence encodes CASSQQVGAAWTEAFF.

This clonotype was picked up many times. The CDR3 DNA follows: TGTGCCATCCGGAGGGCAGAAAATCAGCCCCAGCATTTT. This sequence encodes CAIRRAENQPQHF. The V and J genes are TRBV10-3 and TRBJ1-5; D remains ambiguous. CDR1 is ENHRY, CDR2 SYGVKD, per germline. The CDR3 has 13 amino acids. Trimming pared 8 bases from V and 4 bases from J, leaving 12 bases between.

The gene calls are TRBV9 and TRBJ1-3; D not resolved. Trimming cost V 3 bases and J 6 bases, with 7 bases left between them. The CDR3 contains 12 residues. The germline V gene has CDR1 SGDLS and CDR2 YYNGEE. CDR3 DNA sequence: TGTGCCAGCAGCGGAGGAGAAAACACCATATATTTT. As protein: CASSGGENTIYF.

The table lists this clonotype with many counts. The chain links TRBV12-3 or TRBV12-4 to TRBJ2-2; D might be TRBD1 (6 bases). The ends were cut back, 4 bases at V and 8 bases at J, with 23 bases in the middle. The CDR3 totals 17 residues. CDR3: CASSSSLRTGNAGELFF. Here the CDR3 DNA reads TGTGCCAGCAGTTCCTCCCTCCGCACAGGGAATGCGGGGGAGCTGTTTTTT.

This clonotype was seen at least ten times. This chain connects TRBV2 to TRBJ1-1; 8 nucleotides agree with TRBD1. The V gene's germline CDR1 is SNHLY and CDR2 FYNNEI. This CDR3 spans 12 amino acids. With 6 bases clipped from V and 8 bases from J, the junction kept 5 bases outside the gene matches. CDR3 coding DNA: TGTGCCAGCAGCTTCGACAGGGGAGAAGCTTTCTTT. Encoded protein: CASSFDRGEAFF.

This clonotype was observed at least ten times. This rearrangement joins TRBV6-1 to TRBJ1-1; a possible D gene is TRBD1 (6 bases). The CDR3 is 15 residues long. Trimming left V 9 bases short and J 11 bases short, with 28 bases between. Germline CDR1 is MNHNS and CDR2 is SASEGT. CDR3 DNA sequence: TGTGCCAGTAATCTAAGACAGGACTCTCTCTCTGTGGCTTTCTTT. Protein sequence: CASNLRQDSLSVAFF.

In its sample, this clonotype was seen many times. The chain employs TRBV11-2 and TRBJ1-5, with 7 bases identical to TRBD1. Germline CDR1 SGHAT, CDR2 FQNNGV. V gave up 0 bases and J gave up 0 bases; unmatched junction bases: 2. The CDR3 runs 16 residues. This chain's CDR3 is CASSLEPGGSNQPQHF. CDR3 coding DNA: TGTGCCAGCAGCTTAGAGCCAGGGGGTAGCAATCAGCCCCAGCATTTT.

This clonotype came up a few times. The chain employs TRBV6-1 and TRBJ2-1; 8 bases match TRBD1. After removal of 6 bases from V and 9 bases from J, the junction contained 10 bases not matched to a gene. CDR1 MNHNS and CDR2 SASEGT come from the germline V gene. The length of the CDR3 is 14 residues. The CDR3 here is CASSTLQGDIEQFF. DNA for the CDR3: TGTGCCAGCAGCACCTTACAGGGGGATATTGAGCAGTTCTTC.

The genes are TRBV20-1 and TRBJ2-5; 9 bases map to TRBD2. The V gene's germline CDR1 is DFQATT and CDR2 SNEGSKA (reference sequence). V shed 0 bases, J shed 3 bases, and the junction held 5 bases outside the gene matches. The CDR3 sequence is 15 residues long. The CDR3 here is CSARDRPSGEETQYF. CDR3 DNA sequence: TGCAGTGCTAGAGATAGGCCTAGCGGGGAAGAGACCCAGTACTTC.

A few counts support this clonotype. This chain uses TRBV12-3 or TRBV12-4 with TRBJ2-1, with 7 bases lining up with TRBD2. V lost 5 bases, J lost 1 base, and 2 bases stayed unmatched. This CDR3 spans 14 amino acids. The CDR3: CASSTGGSYNEQFF. The CDR3 DNA reads as TGTGCCAGCAGTACGGGGGGATCCTACAATGAGCAGTTCTTC.

This clonotype was counted many times. The genes are TRBV19 and TRBJ2-1, with no clear D. The germline V gene has CDR1 LNHDA and CDR2 SQIVND (reference sequence). This CDR3 has 15 residues. V lost 6 bases, J lost 5 bases, and 17 bases lay in between. CDR3 region: CASSRDPLGNNEQFF. CDR3 DNA: TGTGCCAGTAGCCGCGACCCCCTAGGGAACAATGAGCAGTTCTTC.

The chain couples TRBV5-6 to TRBJ1-2, with D perhaps TRBD1 (6 bases). Germline CDR1 reads SGHDT; CDR2 reads YYEEEE. The CDR3 runs to 15 residues. Trimming cost V 0 bases and J 6 bases, with 15 bases left between them. CDR3 DNA: TGTGCCAGCAGCTTGGCTGTCGGGGGGCAGGATGGCTACACCTTC. Translating gives CASSLAVGGQDGYTF.

This clonotype appeared many times. The CDR3 nucleotides are TGTGCCAGCAGTCCGACAACAGGGGTGCGCACTGAAGCTTTCTTT. The encoded protein is CASSPTTGVRTEAFF. The gene calls are TRBV27 and TRBJ1-1; 7 positions agree with TRBD1. Germline values: CDR1 MNHEY, CDR2 SMNVEV (reference sequence). The CDR3 totals 15 residues. V shed 5 bases and J 4 bases; nucleotides not matched to a gene: 10.

This clonotype came up many times. V gene TRBV9 combines with J gene TRBJ2-3, with D perhaps matching TRBD1 (5 bases). CDR1 is SGDLS and CDR2 is YYNGEE in the germline V gene. V was trimmed by 3 bases and J by 0 bases, leaving 11 bases between them. The CDR3 has 15 residues. The CDR3: CASSATASSTDTQYF. The CDR3 DNA reads as TGTGCCAGCAGCGCGACAGCGTCTAGCACAGATACGCAGTATTTT.